Reported below is one T cell receptor (beta chain). Its target is not known. Germline V gives CDR1 SGHRS, CDR2 YFSETQ. The CDR3 loop spans 15 amino acids. This sample stems from a study of T cells expressing NK-cell markers. Across the whole study: It was from sorted CD3+CD56+NKG2C+, CD3+CD56+NKG2C- and CD3+CD56-NKG2C+ T cells that TCR beta repertoires came. In the group of eight sequenced donors, seven were HCMV-seropositive and one was seronegative. Overall study results and limits: Of the CD8+ T cells in about 6 donors, about 1.0-7.5% belonged to dominant NKG2C+ clonotypes.

Libraries used 5'RACE template switching adding universal primer site and UMIs. TCRdb reprocessed the 5' RACE reads and stores each CDR3 protein as one record, lacking DNA. Found here are hundreds of thousands of distinct CDR3 sequences; the top ten clones hold 4% to 5%. This receptor was identified in a woman aged 18 to 75 in good health. J is TRBJ2-3 and V is TRBV5-1; the D call from TCRdb, TRBD1, cannot be confirmed without DNA. Sequences were obtained from blood T cells: a sorted CD56 or NKG2C T cell subset, CD4+ or CD8+ T cells, or bulk PBMC T cells (not recorded which). CDR3: CASKKVGGTADTQYF.